Following are 23 T cell receptor beta chains from one sample sequenced in a study of blood T cell repertoires in COVID-19. TCRdb's copy holds only in-frame clones and misses some; the assay was immunoSEQ multiplex PCR. The profile shows approximately 300,000 clones, 85% to 90% of them singletons. The material sequenced was PBMCs or T cells enriched from blood (not recorded which). Receptor source: a man younger than 40 who had recovered from COVID-19.

The chain joins TRBV5-4 to TRBJ1-5; 7 bases are a match to TRBD1. The CDR3 sequence is 14 residues long. CDR1 SGHNT and CDR2 YYREEE come from the germline V gene (reference sequence). V gave up 4 bases and J gave up 7 bases; unmatched junction bases: 8. The CDR3 nucleotides are TGTGCCAGCAGCATAGGGGGCGCCTGGCAGCCCCAGCATTTT. Its translation is CASSIGGAWQPQHF.

CDR3 DNA sequence: TGTGCCAGCAGCTTCACTAGTTCCGAGCAGTACTTC. It specifies CASSFTSSEQYF. This rearrangement joins TRBV12-3 or TRBV12-4 to TRBJ2-7; weak D call: TRBD2 (5 bases). Deletions cut 6 bases from V and 6 bases from J, with 12 bases between. The CDR3 has 12 amino acids.

The chain joins TRBV5-1 to TRBJ1-3; no reliable D call. This CDR3 is built from 15 residues. From germline, CDR1 is SGHRS and CDR2 YFSETQ. Trimming stripped 4 bases from V and 0 bases from J, with 11 bases between. The CDR3 protein is CASSLGWSSGNTIYF. The CDR3 DNA sequence: TGCGCCAGCAGCCTAGGCTGGAGCTCTGGAAACACCATATATTTT.

The chain is built from TRBV18 and TRBJ1-2, with D possibly TRBD1 on 5 matching bases. The germline CDR1 and CDR2 sequences are KGHSH and LQKENI. This CDR3 spans 16 amino acids. With 4 bases removed from V and 4 bases from J, the gap between germline ends came to 19 bases. This CDR3 reads CASSREGVPETYGYTF. Written as DNA, the CDR3 is TGTGCCAGCTCACGGGAAGGGGTCCCGGAGACCTATGGCTACACCTTC.

This chain joins TRBV11-3 and TRBJ2-1; TRBD2 is a possible D gene (5 bases). The CDR3 length is 14 residues. V dropped 3 bases and J dropped 9 bases, with 15 bases sitting between them. Germline values: CDR1 SGHNT, CDR2 YENEEA. CDR3 coding DNA: TGTGCCAGCAGCTTCGCGGGTGCCGGCGCTGAGCAGTTCTTC. Translation: CASSFAGAGAEQFF.

This chain connects TRBV6-5 to TRBJ2-5; 10 bases are a match to TRBD1. Germline V gene lookup returns CDR1 MNHEY and CDR2 SVGAGI. The CDR3 contains 15 residues. V shed 7 bases, J shed 4 bases, and the junction held 9 bases outside the gene matches. CDR3 sequence reads: CASTRDRGRGETQYF. In DNA, the CDR3 is TGTGCCAGCACCCGAGACAGGGGGCGAGGAGAGACCCAGTACTTC.

The chain recombines TRBV19 with TRBJ2-7; TRBD1 might be the D (6 bases). V lost 3 bases and J lost 1, with 7 bases in between. This CDR3 comprises 13 residues. CDR1 is LNHDA, CDR2 SQIVND, per germline (reference sequence). The CDR3: CASSMGHSYEQYF. The DNA of the CDR3 is TGTGCCAGTAGTATGGGACATTCCTACGAGCAGTACTTC.

V gene TRBV28 combines with J gene TRBJ1-1; D perhaps matches TRBD1 (6 bases). V lost 6 bases, J lost 3 bases, and 14 bases lay in between. This CDR3 has 14 amino acids. Germline assignment: CDR1 MDHEN and CDR2 SYDVKM. The CDR3 spells CASRGAAGYTEAFF. CDR3 in DNA: TGTGCCAGCAGGGGGGCGGCTGGATACACTGAAGCTTTCTTT.

The count of this clone is one. This chain connects TRBV14 to TRBJ2-3; TRBD2 matches at 14 bases. The germline V gene encodes CDR1 SGHDN and CDR2 FVKESK. The CDR3 runs 18 residues. With 2 bases clipped from V and 4 bases from J, the junction kept 8 bases outside the gene matches. The CDR3 loop reads CASSQPGLAGGRADTQYF. The DNA for the CDR3 is TGTGCCAGCAGCCAACCAGGACTAGCGGGGGGTCGTGCAGATACGCAGTATTTT.

This chain joins TRBV3-1 (or the pseudogene TRBV3-2) and TRBJ1-2, with D possibly matching TRBD1 (5 bases). Germline lookup yields CDR1 LGHDT and CDR2 YNNKEL (reference sequence). The CDR3 contains 14 residues. Deletions cut 1 base from V and 2 bases from J, with 8 bases between. The CDR3 loop reads CASSQGSGNYGYTF. CDR3 nucleotides: TGTGCCAGCAGCCAAGGATCAGGGAACTATGGCTACACCTTC.

In this sample, this clone turned up many times. The chain recombines TRBV28 with TRBJ1-2; D is unclear. The CDR3 is made up of 12 amino acids. Per germline, CDR1 MDHEN and CDR2 SYDVKM. Trimming pared 1 base from V and 5 bases from J, leaving 5 bases between. The CDR3 loop reads CASSLSPYGYTF. For the CDR3, the DNA is TGTGCCAGCAGTTTATCCCCTTATGGCTACACCTTC.

The rearrangement joins TRBV5-1 to TRBJ1-1, with TRBD1 as a possible D gene (5 bases). CDR1 is SGHRS, CDR2 YFSETQ, per germline. The CDR3 covers 17 residues. The V and J ends lost 4 bases and 1 base respectively, with 20 bases between them. DNA for the CDR3: TGCGCCAGCAGCATTGGGGGGACTTCCCTTCAGAACACTGAAGCTTTCTTT. As protein: CASSIGGTSLQNTEAFF.

The chain carries TRBV12-1 and TRBJ2-3; the table's D call, TRBD2, was not checked against the DNA. TRBV12-1 is classified as a pseudogene. This CDR3 is 16 amino acids long. For the CDR3, the DNA is TGTGCCAGCAGCTCGCGGACTAGCGGGAGCACAGATACGCAGTATTTT. Translation gives CASSSRTSGSTDTQYF.

This clone occurred many times. The rearrangement joins TRBV2 to TRBJ2-7, with unresolved D. Germline V lookup: CDR1 SNHLY, CDR2 FYNNEI. V gave up 2 bases and J gave up 1 base, with 6 bases separating them. The CDR3 has 13 residues. CDR3 protein: CASSEWQSYEQYF. CDR3 sequence (DNA): TGTGCCAGCAGTGAATGGCAGTCCTACGAGCAGTACTTC.

J is TRBJ2-1 and V is TRBV30, with 8 bases fitting TRBD2. Germline V gene lookup returns CDR1 GTSNPN and CDR2 SVGIG (reference sequence). The CDR3 contains 15 residues. V gave up 1 base and J gave up 4 bases; unmatched junction bases: 6. The CDR3 here is CAWSGKRLAYNEQFF. The CDR3 DNA sequence: TGTGCCTGGAGTGGTAAGAGACTAGCGTACAATGAGCAGTTCTTC.

The sample holds one count of this clone. The V gene is TRBV18, the J gene TRBJ2-2; 12 bases line up with TRBD2. V trimming: 3 bases; J trimming: 6 bases; junction bases outside the gene matches: 8. CDR1 and CDR2 (germline): KGHSH, LQKENI. The CDR3 is 17 residues long. In DNA form, the CDR3 reads TGTGCCAGCTCACCTATGGTACTAGCGGGAGGTCCCGGGGAGCTGTTTTTT. Protein: CASSPMVLAGGPGELFF.

This chain joins TRBV19 and TRBJ1-2; the D gene is possibly TRBD1 (6 bases). V lost 6 bases and J lost 8, with 16 bases in between. The germline CDR1 and CDR2 sequences are LNHDA and SQIVND (reference sequence). The CDR3 length is 13 residues. The CDR3 here is CASRKTGIEGYTF. In nucleotides, the CDR3 is TGTGCCAGTAGAAAAACAGGGATAGAGGGCTACACCTTC.

This chain links TRBV19 with TRBJ1-1; D not resolved. From germline, CDR1 is LNHDA and CDR2 SQIVND (reference sequence). This CDR3 has 14 amino acids. The V end lost 5 bases, the J end lost 1 base, and 11 bases lay between the germline ends. The DNA of the CDR3 is TGTGCCAGTAGTCTCCTTCCAGGGAACACTGAAGCTTTCTTT. As protein: CASSLLPGNTEAFF.

The rearrangement joins TRBV4-1 to TRBJ2-7, with 7 bases aligning to TRBD2. Losses at the gene ends were 3 bases for V and 2 bases for J; bases not matched to a gene: 10. Germline CDR1 and CDR2: MGHRA and YSYEKL. This CDR3 comprises 16 residues. The CDR3 spells CASSHRPLRGTYEQYF. The CDR3 coding sequence is TGCGCCAGCAGCCATCGACCCTTGCGGGGGACCTACGAGCAGTACTTC.

The chain employs TRBV24-1 and TRBJ2-2; the D gene is possibly TRBD2 (5 bases). V was shortened by 2 bases and J by 0 bases, with 9 bases between the two germline ends. The CDR3 loop spans 16 amino acids. Germline CDR1 KGHDR, CDR2 SFDVKD. CDR3 sequence reads: CATSDSPGANTGELFF. In DNA form, the CDR3 reads TGTGCCACCAGTGATTCCCCCGGGGCGAACACCGGGGAGCTGTTTTTT.

The V gene is TRBV7-8, the J gene TRBJ1-5; 7 bases line up with TRBD1. CDR1 and CDR2 from the germline V gene are SGHVS and FQNEAQ. V dropped 5 bases and J dropped 6; count of bases not matched to a gene: 10. This CDR3 has 15 residues. The CDR3 sequence: CASSATTGYGQPQHF. CDR3 DNA: TGTGCCAGCAGCGCAACGACAGGGTACGGTCAGCCCCAGCATTTT.

The genes are TRBV4-1 and TRBJ1-5; D may be TRBD1 (6 bases). Germline values: CDR1 MGHRA, CDR2 YSYEKL. The CDR3 is 17 residues long. The germline V and J ends were trimmed by 3 bases and 2 bases, with 17 bases remaining between them. CDR3 coding DNA: TGCGCCAGCAGCCAGGCCGGGACATCCCGCGGCAATCAGCCCCAGCATTTT. Amino acids: CASSQAGTSRGNQPQHF.

The chain has TRBV7-6 and TRBJ2-2; perhaps TRBD1 as D (5 bases). CDR1 is SGHVS, CDR2 FNYEAQ, per germline. CDR3 size: 14 residues. Trimming removed 3 bases at V and 1 base at J, with 6 bases between. The CDR3 reads CASSFGQNTGELFF. The CDR3 coding sequence is TGTGCCAGCAGCTTCGGACAGAACACCGGGGAGCTGTTTTTT.